This passage covers 5 T cell receptor beta chains from one sample sequenced in a study of T cells in tuberculosis. Clones were read by immunoSEQ multiplex PCR, and TCRdb kept only the in-frame ones, dropping some. This sample has about 33,000 clones, with approximately 90% found just once. Sample: PBMCs. These receptors all stem from a donor aged 10-29 years with latent tuberculosis or without tuberculosis infection. Some clones in this sample may be carry-over from other donors' samples.

The V call is TRBV5-1, the J call TRBJ2-5; possible D gene TRBD2, 6 bases. CDR3 length: 15 amino acids. CDR1 is SGHRS, CDR2 YFSETQ, per germline. The ends were cut back, 4 bases at V and 5 bases at J, with 18 bases in the middle. The CDR3 here is CASSVGGLAFETQYF. The CDR3 DNA is TGCGCCAGCAGCGTTGGAGGGCTAGCTTTTGAGACCCAGTACTTC.

The chain carries TRBV5-1 and TRBJ2-3; 8 positions agree with TRBD2. The V and J ends lost 3 bases and 5 bases, in that order; junction bases with no gene match: 14. The CDR3 runs to 17 residues. The germline V gene has CDR1 SGHRS and CDR2 YFSETQ. CDR3 amino acids: CASSWAGKREPVDTQYF. The CDR3 DNA follows: TGCGCCAGCAGCTGGGCCGGAAAGCGGGAGCCAGTAGATACGCAGTATTTT.

This rearrangement joins TRBV6-1 to TRBJ2-4, with 12 positions matching TRBD1. This CDR3 is built from 15 residues. V shed 3 bases and J 6 bases; nucleotides not matched to a gene: 3. Per the germline V gene, CDR1 is MNHNS and CDR2 is SASEGT. The DNA of the CDR3 is TGTGCCAGCAGTGACGGGACAGGGGGCGGAAACATTCAGTACTTC. The encoded protein is CASSDGTGGGNIQYF.

V and J are TRBV19 and TRBJ1-1; D ambiguous. V lost 7 bases and J 4 bases, leaving 10 bases between the germline ends. Looked up from germline, CDR1 is LNHDA and CDR2 is SQIVND (reference sequence). This CDR3 comprises 12 residues. The CDR3 loop is CASKGPGTEAFF. Written as DNA, the CDR3 is TGTGCCAGTAAAGGTCCGGGCACTGAAGCTTTCTTT.

The chain recombines TRBV10-1 with TRBJ2-1; TRBD2 aligns across 8 bases. Looked up from germline, CDR1 is WNHNN and CDR2 is SYGVQD (reference sequence). The CDR3 extends over 15 amino acids. J gave up 7 bases and V 6 bases, and 11 bases lay outside the gene matches. The CDR3 DNA is TGCGCCAGCAGCGGACGGGAGGGCGGAGAAAATGAGCAGTTCTTC. Its translation is CASSGREGGENEQFF.